Listed below are T cell receptor beta chains from one sample, sequenced in a study of T-cell reconstitution after alpha-beta-depleted transplantation in children. TCRdb recomputed calls from the PCR reads with MiXCR, one row per CDR3 protein. In the table there are hundreds of thousands of distinct CDR3 sequences, roughly a tenth of which are singletons. Sequencing used PBMCs from the stem cell graft donor, obtained from the stem cell graft. The receptors shown here come from a human donor who donated a stem cell graft to a child with acute lymphoblastic leukemia. CDR3s include the opening cysteine and the closing phenylalanine or tryptophan. The D gene is left open where the match is weak. The size entry is marked missing in some rows and otherwise reads once, few, many or a size class.

TRBJ1-5	14	TRBD1	TRBV7-2	few	TGTGCCAGCAGCTTCGGACAGGGGACTCAGCCCCAGCATTTT	CASSFGQGTQPQHF
TRBJ1-5	15	NA	TRBV7-9	many	TGTGCCAGCAGCTTAGATGACAGGAGCAATCAGCCCCAGCATTTT	CASSLDDRSNQPQHF
TRBJ1-2	13	TRBD1	TRBV7-2	many	TGTGCCAGCAGCCGATCAGGGGGCTCTGGCTACACCTTC	CASSRSGGSGYTF
TRBJ1-1	12	NA	TRBV6-5	many	TGTGCCAGCAGGTACCGGGCGACTGAAGCTTTCTTT	CASRYRATEAFF
TRBJ1-5	13	NA	TRBV27	NA	TGTGCCAGCAGTTACACAAGCAATCAGCCCCAGCATTTT	CASSYTSNQPQHF
TRBJ2-7	15	NA	TRBV4-1	NA	TGCGCCAGCAGCCCGGGACCGTTGGGATCTTACGAGCAGTACTTC	CASSPGPLGSYEQYF
TRBJ1-6	14	NA	TRBV12-3/TRBV12-4	many	TGTGCCAGCAGTTTGGACGGACAGTTTTCACCCCTCCACTTT	CASSLDGQFSPLHF
TRBJ2-7	15	TRBD2	TRBV2	few	TGTGCCAGCAGCCGCCAGCGGGGCCTCTCCTACGAGCAGTACTTC	CASSRQRGLSYEQYF
TRBJ1-5	19	NA	TRBV10-3	many	TGTGCCATCAGTGAGAACGGTCCCCCTAGGCAGGGCGGCAATCAGCCCCAGCATTTT	CAISENGPPRQGGNQPQHF
TRBJ2-7	18	NA	TRBV2	many	TGTGCCAGCAGCCAAACTCTTATAACCGGGACATTTTACTACGAGCAGTACTTC	CASSQTLITGTFYYEQYF
TRBJ1-1	15	NA	TRBV9	few	TGTGCCAGCAGCCCCCAGACCGGACAGCGCGCTGAAGCTTTCTTT	CASSPQTGQRAEAFF
TRBJ1-5	18	TRBD1	TRBV12-3/TRBV12-4	NA	TGTGCCAGCAGTTCTGGGACAGGGGGCCCTTATAGCAATCAGCCCCAGCATTTT	CASSSGTGGPYSNQPQHF
TRBJ1-5	15	NA	TRBV12-3/TRBV12-4	few	TGTGCCAGCAGTTTAGCGCAGGGTGGCAATCAGCCCCAGCATTTT	CASSLAQGGNQPQHF
TRBJ2-1	11	NA	TRBV3-1	few	TGTGCCAGCAGCCAAGAGCTTGAGCAGTTCTTC	CASSQELEQFF
TRBJ1-3	16	NA	TRBV6-2/TRBV6-3	many	TGTGCCAGCAGCCGGGACCTCGGAAACTCTGGAAACACCATATATTTT	CASSRDLGNSGNTIYF
TRBJ2-3	15	TRBD1	TRBV19	NA	TGTGCCAGTAGCCCGATAATCGGGACAGGAGATACGCAGTATTTT	CASSPIIGTGDTQYF
TRBJ2-4	14	NA	TRBV6-2/TRBV6-3	NA	TGTGCCAGCAGTAACCGGGACCGTAAAAACATTCAGTACTTC	CASSNRDRKNIQYF
TRBJ2-5	13	NA	TRBV18	NA	TGTGCCAGCTCACCATCGAGGGAGGAGACCCAGTACTTC	CASSPSREETQYF
TRBJ2-3	16	TRBD2	TRBV7-2	NA	TGTGCCAGCAGCTTTAGCGGGGGCCTTAGCACAGATACGCAGTATTTT	CASSFSGGLSTDTQYF
TRBJ1-2	14	TRBD1	TRBV27	few	TGTGCCAGCAGTTTACTGGGACAGGGTTTTGACTACACCTTC	CASSLLGQGFDYTF
TRBJ2-7	14	NA	TRBV7-6	many	TGTGCCAGCAGCCTAACAGGGACTTCCTACGAGCAGTACTTC	CASSLTGTSYEQYF
TRBJ2-1	17	TRBD2	TRBV27	few	TGTGCCAGCAGCCAACTCTTACTAGCGGGGGGTTACAATGAGCAGTTCTTC	CASSQLLLAGGYNEQFF
TRBJ2-7	15	TRBD2	TRBV5-1	many	TGCGCCAGCAGCCGGACTAGCGTAAACTCCTACGAGCAGTACTTC	CASSRTSVNSYEQYF
TRBJ2-5	10	NA	TRBV29-1	NA	TGCAGCGTTCTCCAGGGTACCCAGTACTTC	CSVLQGTQYF
TRBJ1-5	13	NA	TRBV6-2/TRBV6-3	many	TGTGCCAGCAGCATAGAGACGAATCAGCCCCAGCATTTT	CASSIETNQPQHF
TRBJ1-6	12	NA	TRBV20-1	NA	TGCAGTGCCTTCGGCGGAAATTCACCCCTCCACTTT	CSAFGGNSPLHF
TRBJ1-1	15	NA	TRBV7-2	many	TGTGCCAGCAGCTTGCCAGATACTCTGAACACTGAAGCTTTCTTT	CASSLPDTLNTEAFF
TRBJ1-2	12	NA	TRBV28	few	TGTGCCAGCAGTTTACAGGGTTATGGCTACACCTTC	CASSLQGYGYTF
TRBJ2-7	13	NA	TRBV7-9	few	TGTGCCAGCAGCTTATGGCCAGACAACGAGCAGTACTTC	CASSLWPDNEQYF
TRBJ2-7	15	TRBD1	TRBV11-3	NA	TGTGCCAGCAGCCCTCGACAGGGGCCGTCCTACGAGCAGTACTTC	CASSPRQGPSYEQYF
TRBJ1-4	13	NA	TRBV2	many	TGTGCCAGCAGAGGGGGGGCTGGTGAAAAACTGTTTTTT	CASRGGAGEKLFF
TRBJ2-6	16	NA	TRBV5-1	few	TGCGCCAGCGGGCTGACGGTTAACTCTGGGGCCAACGTCCTGACTTTC	CASGLTVNSGANVLTF
TRBJ1-4	10	NA	TRBV29-1	NA	TGCAGCGCCGTCGGGGAAAAACTGTTTTTT	CSAVGEKLFF
TRBJ2-2	15	TRBD1	TRBV9	many	TGTGCCAGCAGCTTGGGACAGTCGAACACCGGGGAGCTGTTTTTT	CASSLGQSNTGELFF
TRBJ2-1	14	NA	TRBV19	NA	TGTGCCAGTTCTATTTCCCGGACTGGGGATGAGCAGTTCTTC	CASSISRTGDEQFF
TRBJ2-2	14	TRBD1	TRBV29-1	many	TGCAGCGTTGAAACGGGACAGGGGACCGGGGAGCTGTTTTTT	CSVETGQGTGELFF
TRBJ1-6	11	NA	TRBV4-1	NA	TGCGCCAGCAGCCAAGGTGTAGCCCTCCACTTT	CASSQGVALHF
TRBJ2-3	13	NA	TRBV9	many	TGTGCCAGCAGCGTTACGGTGGCAGATACGCAGTATTTT	CASSVTVADTQYF
TRBJ2-1	19	NA	TRBV3-1	NA	TGTGCCAGCAGCCCATTAGCGGAGGGGACCCCCCTCTCCTACAATGAGCAGTTCTTC	CASSPLAEGTPLSYNEQFF
TRBJ2-4	16	NA	TRBV11-2	many	TGTGCCAGCAGCGTAGGAGGGATCGGAGCCAAAAACATTCAGTACTTC	CASSVGGIGAKNIQYF
TRBJ1-1	15	NA	TRBV20-1	many	TGCAGTGCTAAGCCCAAATTGGGGGGACGAACTGAAGCTTTCTTT	CSAKPKLGGRTEAFF
TRBJ1-4	12	NA	TRBV10-2	NA	TGCGCCAGCAGTGGGGCCGGGGAAAAACTGTTTTTT	CASSGAGEKLFF
TRBJ2-1	13	TRBD1	TRBV5-5	many	TGTGCCAGCAGCCCGGACAGGGGGTTCGAGCAGTTCTTC	CASSPDRGFEQFF
TRBJ2-1	11	NA	TRBV5-5	few	TGTGCCAGCAGCTTGGCCCAGCAGCAGTTCTTC	CASSLAQQQFF
TRBJ2-7	15	TRBD2	TRBV6-1	many	TGTGCCAGCAGACAGACTAGCGGGGGTCTCTACGAGCAGTACTTC	CASRQTSGGLYEQYF
TRBJ2-5	12	NA	TRBV7-2	NA	TGTGCCAGCAGCTTCGGGGAAGAGACCCAGTACTTC	CASSFGEETQYF